This note documents a single TCR beta chain sequence. Its antigen is unidentified. This entry is derived from a study of monozygotic twins with inflammatory bowel disease. TCRdb re-called the 5' RACE reads and gives one entry per CDR3 protein, without DNA. The record lists under 150,000 distinct CDR3 sequences, of which the ten most abundant hold 2.4%. Study conclusions and caveats: Inverse Simpson values showed less TCRbeta diversity in IBD patients than in their healthy co-twins. Especially with disease activity, IBD patients shared fewer clonotypes with others than healthy twins did.

Looked up from germline, CDR1 is SGHRS and CDR2 is YFSETQ. The CDR3 runs to 15 residues. This TCR came from a human donor with ulcerative colitis or Crohn's disease, or a healthy co-twin of an affected twin (not recorded which). The chain uses TRBV5-1 and TRBJ2-3; TCRdb names TRBD2, which stays unverified in the absence of DNA. Input material: blood. The CDR3 reads CASSLGDYDTDTQYF.